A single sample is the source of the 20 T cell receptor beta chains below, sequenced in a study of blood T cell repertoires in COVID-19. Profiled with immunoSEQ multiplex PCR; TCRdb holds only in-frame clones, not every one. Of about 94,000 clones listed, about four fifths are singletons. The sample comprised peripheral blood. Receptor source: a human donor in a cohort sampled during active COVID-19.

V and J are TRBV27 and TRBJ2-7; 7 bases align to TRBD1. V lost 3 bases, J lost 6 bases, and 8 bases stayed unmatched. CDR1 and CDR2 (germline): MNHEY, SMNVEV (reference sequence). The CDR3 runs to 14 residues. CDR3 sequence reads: CASSFETGMGEQYF. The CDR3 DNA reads TGTGCCAGCAGTTTCGAGACAGGGATGGGCGAGCAGTACTTC.

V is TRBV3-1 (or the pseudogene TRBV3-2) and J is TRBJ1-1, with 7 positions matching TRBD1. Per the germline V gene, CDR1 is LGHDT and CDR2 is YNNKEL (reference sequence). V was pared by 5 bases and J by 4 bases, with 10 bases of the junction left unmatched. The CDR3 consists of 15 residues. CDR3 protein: CASSLRQGLSTEAFF. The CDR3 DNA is TGTGCCAGCAGCTTACGACAGGGCTTATCCACTGAAGCTTTCTTT.

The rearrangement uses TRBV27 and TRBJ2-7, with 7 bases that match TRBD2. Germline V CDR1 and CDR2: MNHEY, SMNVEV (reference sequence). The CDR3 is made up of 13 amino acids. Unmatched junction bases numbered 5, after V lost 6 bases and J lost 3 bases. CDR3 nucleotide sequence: TGTGCCAGCAGCCGGGACTATTACTACGAGCAGTACTTC. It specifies CASSRDYYYEQYF.

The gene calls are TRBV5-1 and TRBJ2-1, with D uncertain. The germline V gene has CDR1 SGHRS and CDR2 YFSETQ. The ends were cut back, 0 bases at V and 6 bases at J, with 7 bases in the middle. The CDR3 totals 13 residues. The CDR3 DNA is TGCGCCAGCAGCTTGGGTCGGGTCAATGAGCAGTTCTTC. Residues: CASSLGRVNEQFF.

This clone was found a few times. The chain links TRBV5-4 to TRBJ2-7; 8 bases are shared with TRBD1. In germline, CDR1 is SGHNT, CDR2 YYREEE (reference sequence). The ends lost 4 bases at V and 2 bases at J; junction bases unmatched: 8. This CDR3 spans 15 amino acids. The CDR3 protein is CASSPPGQAPYEQYF. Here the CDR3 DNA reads TGTGCCAGCAGCCCCCCGGGACAGGCCCCCTACGAGCAGTACTTC.

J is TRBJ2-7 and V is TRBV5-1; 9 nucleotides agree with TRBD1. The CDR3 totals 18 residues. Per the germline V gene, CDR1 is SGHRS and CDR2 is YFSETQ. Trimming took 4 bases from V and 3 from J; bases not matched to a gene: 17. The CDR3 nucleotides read TGCGCCAGCAGCCCCCAGTTAGGATTCGGACAGGGGAACTACGAGCAGTACTTC. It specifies CASSPQLGFGQGNYEQYF. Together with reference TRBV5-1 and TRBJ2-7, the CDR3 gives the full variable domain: KAGVTQTPRYLIKTRGQQVTLSCSPISGHRSVSWYQQTPGQGLQFLFEYFSETQRNKGNFPGRFSGRQFSNSRSEMNVSTLELGDSALYLCASSPQLGFGQGNYEQYFGPGTRLTVT.

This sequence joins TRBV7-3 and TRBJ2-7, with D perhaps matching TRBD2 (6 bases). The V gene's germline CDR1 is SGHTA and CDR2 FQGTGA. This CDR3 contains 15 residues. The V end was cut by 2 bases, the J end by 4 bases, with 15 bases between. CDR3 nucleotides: TGTGCCAGCAGCTTACATGGAGGGTCAGGGTACGAGCAGTACTTC. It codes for CASSLHGGSGYEQYF.

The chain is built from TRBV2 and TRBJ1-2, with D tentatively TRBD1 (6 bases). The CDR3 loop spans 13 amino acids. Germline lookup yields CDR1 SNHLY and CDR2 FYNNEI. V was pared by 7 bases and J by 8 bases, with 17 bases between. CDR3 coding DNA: TGTGCCAGCACCGGGGACACCCTTCGGGGCTACACCTTC. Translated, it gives CASTGDTLRGYTF.

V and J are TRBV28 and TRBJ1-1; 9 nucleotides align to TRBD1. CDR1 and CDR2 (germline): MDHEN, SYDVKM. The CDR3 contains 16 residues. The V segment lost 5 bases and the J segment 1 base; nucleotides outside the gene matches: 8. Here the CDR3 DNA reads TGTGCCAGCAGTCGTTGGACAGGGGAAAGGAACACTGAAGCTTTCTTT. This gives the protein CASSRWTGERNTEAFF.

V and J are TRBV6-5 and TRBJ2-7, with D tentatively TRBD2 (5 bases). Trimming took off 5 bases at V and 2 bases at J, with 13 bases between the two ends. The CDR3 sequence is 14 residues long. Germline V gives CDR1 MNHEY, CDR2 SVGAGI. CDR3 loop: CASSPGGSPYEQYF. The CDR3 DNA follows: TGTGCCAGCAGTCCAGGAGGCTCCCCCTACGAGCAGTACTTC.

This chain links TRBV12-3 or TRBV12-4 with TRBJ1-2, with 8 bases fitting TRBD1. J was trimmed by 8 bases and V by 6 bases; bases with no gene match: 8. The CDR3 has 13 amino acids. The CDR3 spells CASSPQGEAGYTF. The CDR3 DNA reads TGTGCCAGCAGCCCACAGGGGGAAGCCGGCTACACCTTC.

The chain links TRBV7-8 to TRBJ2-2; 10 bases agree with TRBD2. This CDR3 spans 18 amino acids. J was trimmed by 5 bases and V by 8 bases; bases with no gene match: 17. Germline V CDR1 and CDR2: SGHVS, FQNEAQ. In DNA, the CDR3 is TGTGCCAGCCGACTGGGGGCCAGCGGGAGGGCGAGAACCGGGGAGCTGTTTTTT. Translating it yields CASRLGASGRARTGELFF.

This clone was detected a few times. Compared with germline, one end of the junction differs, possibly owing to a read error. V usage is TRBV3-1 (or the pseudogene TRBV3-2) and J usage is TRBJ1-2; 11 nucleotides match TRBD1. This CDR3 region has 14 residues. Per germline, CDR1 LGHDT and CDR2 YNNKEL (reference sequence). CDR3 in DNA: TGTGCCAGCACCCAAGGGACAGGGGGTGGGGGCTACACCTTC. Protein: CASTQGTGGGGYTF.

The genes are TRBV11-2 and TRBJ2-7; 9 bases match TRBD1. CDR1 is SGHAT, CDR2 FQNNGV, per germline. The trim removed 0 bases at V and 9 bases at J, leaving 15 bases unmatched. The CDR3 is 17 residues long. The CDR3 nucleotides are TGTGCCAGCAGCTTAGATCTTACGGGACAGGGAAACAGGAGGCAGTACTTC. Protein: CASSLDLTGQGNRRQYF.

Written as DNA, the CDR3 is TGCAGCGTTCGGGACAGCGCCTACGAGCAGTACTTC. This gives the protein CSVRDSAYEQYF. This rearrangement joins TRBV29-1 to TRBJ2-7, with 7 bases aligning to TRBD1. The germline CDR1 and CDR2 sequences are SQVTM and ANQGSEA. This CDR3 is 12 amino acids long. V lost 5 bases and J lost 2; bases outside the gene matches: 3.

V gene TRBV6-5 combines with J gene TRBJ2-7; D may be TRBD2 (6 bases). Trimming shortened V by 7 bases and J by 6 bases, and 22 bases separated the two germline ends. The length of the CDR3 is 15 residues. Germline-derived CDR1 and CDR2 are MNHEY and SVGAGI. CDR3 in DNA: TGTGCCAGCACCCTAAGCAGCGGGCCAACGGGCGAGCAGTACTTC. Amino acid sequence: CASTLSSGPTGEQYF.

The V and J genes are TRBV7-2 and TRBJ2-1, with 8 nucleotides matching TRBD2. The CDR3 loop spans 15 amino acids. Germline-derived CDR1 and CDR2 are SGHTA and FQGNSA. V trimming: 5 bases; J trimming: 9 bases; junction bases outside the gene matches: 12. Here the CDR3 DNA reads TGTGCCAGCAGCCGTCCCGGGACTAGAGCCACTGAGCAGTTCTTC. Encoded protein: CASSRPGTRATEQFF.

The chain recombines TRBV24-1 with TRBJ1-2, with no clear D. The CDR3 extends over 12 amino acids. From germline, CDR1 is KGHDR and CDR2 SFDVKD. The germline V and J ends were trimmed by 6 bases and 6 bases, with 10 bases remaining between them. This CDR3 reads CATSSPRDGYTF. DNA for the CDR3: TGTGCCACCAGTTCACCAAGAGATGGCTACACCTTC.

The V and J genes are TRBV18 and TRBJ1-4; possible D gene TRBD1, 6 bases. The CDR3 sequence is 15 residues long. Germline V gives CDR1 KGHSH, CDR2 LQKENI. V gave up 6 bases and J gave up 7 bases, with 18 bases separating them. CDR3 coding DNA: TGTGCCAGCTCTACGAGGACAGCCTTGGGTGAAAAACTGTTTTTT. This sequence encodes CASSTRTALGEKLFF.

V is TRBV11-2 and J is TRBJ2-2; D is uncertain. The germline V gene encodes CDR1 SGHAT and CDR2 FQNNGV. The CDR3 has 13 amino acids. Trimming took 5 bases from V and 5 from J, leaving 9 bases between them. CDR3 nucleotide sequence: TGTGCCAGCAGCCCACCGAGGACCGGGGAGCTGTTTTTT. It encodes CASSPPRTGELFF.